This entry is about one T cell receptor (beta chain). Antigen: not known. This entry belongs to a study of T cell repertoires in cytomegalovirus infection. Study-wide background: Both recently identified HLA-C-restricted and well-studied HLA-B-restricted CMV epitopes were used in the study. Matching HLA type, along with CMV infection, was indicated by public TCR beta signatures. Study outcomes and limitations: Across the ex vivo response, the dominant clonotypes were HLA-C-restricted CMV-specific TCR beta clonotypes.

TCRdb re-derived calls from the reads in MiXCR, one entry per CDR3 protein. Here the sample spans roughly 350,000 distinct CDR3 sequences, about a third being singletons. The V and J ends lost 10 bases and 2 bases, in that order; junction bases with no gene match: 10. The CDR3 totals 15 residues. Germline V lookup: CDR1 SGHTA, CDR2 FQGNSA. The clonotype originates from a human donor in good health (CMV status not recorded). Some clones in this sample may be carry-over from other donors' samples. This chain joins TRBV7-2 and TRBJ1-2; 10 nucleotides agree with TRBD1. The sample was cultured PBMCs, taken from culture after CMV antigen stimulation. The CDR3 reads CATYPGTGENYGYTF. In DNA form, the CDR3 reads TGTGCCACCTACCCGGGGACAGGGGAGAACTATGGCTACACCTTC.